Listed here are 13 T cell receptor beta chains from one sample, sequenced in a study of T cell repertoires in cytomegalovirus infection. MiXCR, applied by TCRdb to the reads, yields one record per CDR3 protein. The sample comprises roughly 300,000 distinct CDR3 sequences, over 7.5% of which are singletons, and around 4.5% rests with the top ten. The sequencing input was PBMCs. The receptors stem from a human donor in good health (CMV status not recorded). Some clones in this sample may be carry-over from other donors' samples.

This clonotype was observed many times. CDR3 loop: CASSALLGMGNSPLHF. The CDR3 DNA sequence: TGTGCCAGCAGCGCCCTCCTGGGGATGGGTAATTCACCCCTCCACTTT. The chain combines TRBV7-2 with TRBJ1-6; no definite D call. Trimming removed 5 bases from V and 6 bases from J, with 17 bases in between. Germline V gives CDR1 SGHTA, CDR2 FQGNSA. This CDR3 contains 16 residues.

The chain has TRBV28 and TRBJ2-1; TRBD2 matches 7 bases. V trimming: 8 bases; J trimming: 3 bases; junction bases outside the gene matches: 7. Germline CDR1 and CDR2: MDHEN and SYDVKM. This CDR3 spans 14 amino acids. For the CDR3, the DNA is TGTGCCAGCGAAGTGGGGGGGAACTACAATGAGCAGTTCTTC. It translates to CASEVGGNYNEQFF.

The CDR3 DNA reads as TGTGCCAGCACAGGGGGGCAGAACTATGGCTACACCTTC. Translated: CASTGGQNYGYTF. The chain recombines TRBV7-6 with TRBJ1-2, with 7 positions matching TRBD1. Unmatched junction bases numbered 4, after V lost 7 bases and J lost 2 bases. CDR1 and CDR2 (germline): SGHVS, FNYEAQ. The CDR3 runs 13 residues.

Ten or more counts support this clonotype. The gene calls are TRBV7-9 and TRBJ2-7; 10 bases line up with TRBD2. CDR1 and CDR2 (germline): SEHNR, FQNEAQ (reference sequence). The CDR3 runs 15 residues. The ends lost 5 bases at V and 6 bases at J; junction bases unmatched: 10. The chain's CDR3 is CASSGSGGIPGEQYF. The CDR3 nucleotides are TGTGCCAGCAGCGGTAGCGGGGGGATCCCCGGCGAGCAGTACTTC.

At least ten counts were recorded for this clonotype. This rearrangement joins TRBV6-6 to TRBJ2-7; D may correspond to TRBD1 or TRBD2 (5 bases each). The germline V gene has CDR1 MNHNY and CDR2 SVGAGI (reference sequence). This CDR3 spans 17 amino acids. V lost 5 bases to trimming and J lost 0 bases, with 20 bases between them. This chain's CDR3 is CASSIAGQGLSSYEQYF. CDR3 DNA sequence: TGTGCCAGCAGTATCGCCGGACAAGGACTCAGCTCCTACGAGCAGTACTTC.

Only a few counts were recorded for this clonotype. The V gene is TRBV6-1, the J gene TRBJ1-5; D unresolved. The CDR3 consists of 15 residues. V dropped 5 bases and J dropped 0 bases, with 11 bases sitting between them. The germline CDR1 and CDR2 sequences are MNHNS and SASEGT. As DNA, the CDR3 is TGTGCCAGCAGTATCAGGCGACCTAGCAATCAGCCCCAGCATTTT. Protein sequence: CASSIRRPSNQPQHF.

This clonotype was detected ten times or more. The rearrangement joins TRBV7-2 to TRBJ2-3; 7 nucleotides agree with TRBD2. After removal of 4 bases from V and 5 bases from J, the junction contained 18 bases not matched to a gene. CDR3 length equals 18 residues. Looked up from germline, CDR1 is SGHTA and CDR2 is FQGNSA. The CDR3 coding sequence is TGTGCCAGCAGCTCTTACTCGACTAGCAGACGTGGGGGAGATACGCAGTATTTT. Its protein product is CASSSYSTSRRGGDTQYF.

This chain links TRBV7-9 with TRBJ2-1; D is possibly TRBD2 (5 bases). CDR3 length: 16 residues. V was cut by 3 bases and J by 5 bases, with 17 bases left in between. The V gene's germline CDR1 is SEHNR and CDR2 FQNEAQ (reference sequence). Here the CDR3 DNA reads TGTGCCAGCAGCTTCTTACGCCTAGCCGATCACAATGAGCAGTTCTTC. This sequence encodes CASSFLRLADHNEQFF.

The sample holds a few counts of this clonotype. The J gene is TRBJ2-7, the V gene TRBV7-9; the match to TRBD1 covers 12 bases. The CDR3 extends over 15 amino acids. CDR1 is SEHNR and CDR2 is FQNEAQ in the germline V gene (reference sequence). The V segment lost 5 bases and the J segment 5 bases; nucleotides outside the gene matches: 7. This CDR3 reads CASSSTGTGGDEQYF. In DNA, the CDR3 is TGTGCCAGCAGCAGCACCGGGACAGGGGGCGACGAGCAGTACTTC.

In this sample, this clonotype turned up many times. The chain couples TRBV7-8 to TRBJ1-1, with TRBD1 matching over 7 bases. CDR1 and CDR2 from the germline V gene are SGHVS and FQNEAQ. The CDR3 is made up of 16 amino acids. Trimming at V came to 0 bases and at J to 0 bases, leaving 4 bases not matched to a gene. CDR3 protein: CASSLADDRVNTEAFF. The CDR3 coding sequence is TGTGCCAGCAGCTTAGCAGATGACAGGGTGAACACTGAAGCTTTCTTT.

There are many counts of this clonotype. The rearrangement joins TRBV7-2 to TRBJ2-1, with TRBD2 matching 7 bases. Trimming cost V 4 bases and J 9 bases; bases outside gene matches: 12. The CDR3 has 15 residues. Germline V gives CDR1 SGHTA, CDR2 FQGNSA. The CDR3 protein is CASSSQSLGGSEQFF. CDR3 DNA sequence: TGTGCCAGCAGCTCACAGTCGTTGGGAGGGAGTGAGCAGTTCTTC.

This clonotype has a count of ten or more. The CDR3: CASSMERMNTEAFF. The CDR3 DNA follows: TGTGCCAGTAGTATGGAGAGGATGAACACTGAAGCTTTCTTT. The genes are TRBV19 and TRBJ1-1, with D hard to call. Germline lookup yields CDR1 LNHDA and CDR2 SQIVND (reference sequence). This CDR3 region has 14 residues. The V gene lost 3 bases and the J gene lost 0 bases, with 8 bases spanning the gap.

J is TRBJ2-5 and V is TRBV7-3; TRBD2 might be the D (6 bases). This CDR3 is built from 17 residues. Germline V gene data show CDR1 as SGHTA and CDR2 as FQGTGA. Between the trimmed V and J ends, which lost 0 bases and 2 bases, there was a span of 16 bases. In DNA, the CDR3 is TGTGCCAGCAGCTTAACTGGCCGGGGGATAATACAAGAGACCCAGTACTTC. Its protein is CASSLTGRGIIQETQYF.